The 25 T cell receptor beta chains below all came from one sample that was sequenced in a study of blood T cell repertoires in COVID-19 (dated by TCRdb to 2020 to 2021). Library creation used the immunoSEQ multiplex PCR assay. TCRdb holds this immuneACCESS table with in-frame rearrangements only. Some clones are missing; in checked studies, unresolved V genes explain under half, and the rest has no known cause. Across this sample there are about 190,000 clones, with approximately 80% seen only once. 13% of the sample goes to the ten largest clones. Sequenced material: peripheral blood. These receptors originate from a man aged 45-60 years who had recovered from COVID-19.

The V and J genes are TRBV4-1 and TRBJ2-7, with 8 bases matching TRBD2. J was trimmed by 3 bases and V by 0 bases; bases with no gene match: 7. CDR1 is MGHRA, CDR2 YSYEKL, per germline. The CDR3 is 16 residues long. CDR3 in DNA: TGCGCCAGCAGCCAAGATTTCTCGGGAGGGCTCTACGAGCAGTACTTC. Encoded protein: CASSQDFSGGLYEQYF.

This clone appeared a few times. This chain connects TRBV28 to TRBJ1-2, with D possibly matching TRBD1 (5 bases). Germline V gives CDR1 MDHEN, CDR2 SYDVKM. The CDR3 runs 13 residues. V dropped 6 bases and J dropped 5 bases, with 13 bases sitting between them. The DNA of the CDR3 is TGTGCCAGCAGAAGGGGAACTTGGTATGGCTACACCTTC. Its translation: CASRRGTWYGYTF.

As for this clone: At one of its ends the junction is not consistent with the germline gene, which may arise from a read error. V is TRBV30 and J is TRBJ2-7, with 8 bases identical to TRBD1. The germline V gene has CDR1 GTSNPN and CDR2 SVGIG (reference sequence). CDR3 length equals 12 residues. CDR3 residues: CAWSVLTGEPYF. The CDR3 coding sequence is TGTGCCTGGAGTGTACTGACAGGGGAGCCGTACTTC.

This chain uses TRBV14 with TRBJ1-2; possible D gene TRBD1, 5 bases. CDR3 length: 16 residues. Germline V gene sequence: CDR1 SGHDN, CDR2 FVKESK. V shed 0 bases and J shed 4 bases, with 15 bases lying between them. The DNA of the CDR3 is TGTGCCAGCAGCCAAGATGCTCCAGGGCCCTTCTATGGCTACACCTTC. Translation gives CASSQDAPGPFYGYTF.

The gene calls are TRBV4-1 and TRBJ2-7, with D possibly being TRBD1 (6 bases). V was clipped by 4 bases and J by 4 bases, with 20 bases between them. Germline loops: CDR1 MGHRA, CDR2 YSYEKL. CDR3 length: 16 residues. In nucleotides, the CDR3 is TGCGCCAGCAGCCGCCGGACAGAGTACCGCGTTTACGAGCAGTACTTC. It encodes CASSRRTEYRVYEQYF.

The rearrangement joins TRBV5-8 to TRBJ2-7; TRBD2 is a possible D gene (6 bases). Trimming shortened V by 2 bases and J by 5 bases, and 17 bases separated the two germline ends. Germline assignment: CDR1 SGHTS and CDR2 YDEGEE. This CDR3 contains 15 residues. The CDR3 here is CASSFRRFSGDEQYF. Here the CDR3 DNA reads TGTGCCAGCAGCTTTAGGCGTTTTTCGGGAGACGAGCAGTACTTC.

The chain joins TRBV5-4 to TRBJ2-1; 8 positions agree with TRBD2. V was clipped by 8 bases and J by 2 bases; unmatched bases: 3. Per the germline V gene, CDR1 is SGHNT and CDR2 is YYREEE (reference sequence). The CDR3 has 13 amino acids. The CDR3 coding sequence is TGTGCCAGTACTAGCGGAGCCTACAATGAGCAGTTCTTC. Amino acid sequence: CASTSGAYNEQFF.

The CDR3 DNA sequence: TGTGCCAGCAGCTCGGCAGGGACAGGGTGGTCCCCCGGGGAGCTGTTTTTT. This gives the protein CASSSAGTGWSPGELFF. The chain joins TRBV7-9 to TRBJ2-2; 9 bases match TRBD1. In germline, CDR1 is SEHNR, CDR2 FQNEAQ (reference sequence). This CDR3 has 17 residues. Trimming cost V 4 bases and J 6 bases; bases outside gene matches: 12.

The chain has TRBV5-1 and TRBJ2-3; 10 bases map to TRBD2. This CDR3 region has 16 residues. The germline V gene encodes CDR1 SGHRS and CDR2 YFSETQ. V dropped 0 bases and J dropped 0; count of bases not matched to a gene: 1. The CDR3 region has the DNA TGCGCCAGCAGCTTGGAGACTAGCGGGAGCACAGATACGCAGTATTTT. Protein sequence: CASSLETSGSTDTQYF. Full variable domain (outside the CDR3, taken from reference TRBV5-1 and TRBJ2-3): KAGVTQTPRYLIKTRGQQVTLSCSPISGHRSVSWYQQTPGQGLQFLFEYFSETQRNKGNFPGRFSGRQFSNSRSEMNVSTLELGDSALYLCASSLETSGSTDTQYFGPGTRLTVL.

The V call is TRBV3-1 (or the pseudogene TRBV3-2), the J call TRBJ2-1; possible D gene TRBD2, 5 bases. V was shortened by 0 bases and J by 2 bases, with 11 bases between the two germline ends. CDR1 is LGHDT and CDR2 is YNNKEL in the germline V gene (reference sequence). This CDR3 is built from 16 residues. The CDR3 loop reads CASSQDPSRPYNEQFF. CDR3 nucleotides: TGTGCCAGCAGCCAAGATCCTAGCAGACCCTACAATGAGCAGTTCTTC.

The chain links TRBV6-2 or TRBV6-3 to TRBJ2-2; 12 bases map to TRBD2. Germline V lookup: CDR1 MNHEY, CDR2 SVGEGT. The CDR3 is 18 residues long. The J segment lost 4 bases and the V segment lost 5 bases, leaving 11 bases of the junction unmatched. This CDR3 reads CASSHRLAGVGGTGELFF. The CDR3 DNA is TGTGCCAGCAGTCACAGACTAGCGGGAGTTGGAGGCACCGGGGAGCTGTTTTTT.

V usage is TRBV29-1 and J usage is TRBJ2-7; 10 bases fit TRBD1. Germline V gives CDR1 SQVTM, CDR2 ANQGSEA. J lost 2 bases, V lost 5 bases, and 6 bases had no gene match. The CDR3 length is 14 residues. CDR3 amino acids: CSVTGTGVTYEQYF. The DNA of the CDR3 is TGCAGCGTTACCGGGACAGGGGTCACCTACGAGCAGTACTTC.

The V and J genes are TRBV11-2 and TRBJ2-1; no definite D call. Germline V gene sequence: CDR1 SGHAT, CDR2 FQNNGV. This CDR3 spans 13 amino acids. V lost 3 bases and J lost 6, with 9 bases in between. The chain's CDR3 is CASSFDWSNEQFF. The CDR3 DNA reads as TGTGCCAGCAGCTTCGACTGGTCCAATGAGCAGTTCTTC.

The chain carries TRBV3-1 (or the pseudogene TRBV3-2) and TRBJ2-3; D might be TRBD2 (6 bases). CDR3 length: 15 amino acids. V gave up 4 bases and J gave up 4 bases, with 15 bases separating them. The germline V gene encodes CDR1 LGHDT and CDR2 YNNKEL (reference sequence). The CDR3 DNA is TGTGCCAGCAGCCCTTATGGAGGGTTTGCAGATACGCAGTATTTT. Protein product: CASSPYGGFADTQYF.

The CDR3 DNA reads TGCGCCAGCAGCTTGGTTGTAGCCCGGAACACCGGGGAGCTGTTTTTT. Protein product: CASSLVVARNTGELFF. The chain couples TRBV5-1 to TRBJ2-2, with D hard to call. With 0 bases removed from V and 1 base from J, the gap between germline ends came to 10 bases. Germline CDR1 reads SGHRS; CDR2 reads YFSETQ. The CDR3 contains 16 residues.

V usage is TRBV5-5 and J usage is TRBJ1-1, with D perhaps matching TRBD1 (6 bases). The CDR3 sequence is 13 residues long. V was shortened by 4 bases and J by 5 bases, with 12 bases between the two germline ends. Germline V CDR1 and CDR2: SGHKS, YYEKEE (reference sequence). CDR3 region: CASSRQERTEAFF. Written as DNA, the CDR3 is TGTGCCAGCAGCAGACAGGAACGGACTGAAGCTTTCTTT. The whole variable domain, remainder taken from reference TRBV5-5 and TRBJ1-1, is DAGVTQSPTHLIKTRGQQVTLRCSPISGHKSVSWYQQVLGQGPQFIFQYYEKEERGRGNFPDRFSARQFPNYSSELNVNALLLGDSALYLCASSRQERTEAFFGQGTRLTVV.

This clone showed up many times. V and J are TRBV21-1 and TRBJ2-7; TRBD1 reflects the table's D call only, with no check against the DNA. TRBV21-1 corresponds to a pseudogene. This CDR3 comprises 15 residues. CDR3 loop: CASSNISGYSYEQYF. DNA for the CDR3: TGTGCCAGCAGCAATATATCAGGATACTCCTACGAGCAGTACTTC.

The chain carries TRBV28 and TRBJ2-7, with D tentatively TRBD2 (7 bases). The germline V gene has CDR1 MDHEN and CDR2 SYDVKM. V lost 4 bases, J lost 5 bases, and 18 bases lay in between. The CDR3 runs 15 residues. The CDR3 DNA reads TGTGCCAGCAGTTCCCCACGCGGGGGCCGGGACGAGCAGTACTTC. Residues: CASSSPRGGRDEQYF.

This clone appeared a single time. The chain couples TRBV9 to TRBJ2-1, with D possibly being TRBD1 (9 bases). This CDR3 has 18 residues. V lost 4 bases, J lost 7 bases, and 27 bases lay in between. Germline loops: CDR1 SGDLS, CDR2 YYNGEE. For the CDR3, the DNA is TGTGCCAGCAGCCTCGGCATTGGTAGCGGGACAGGGTTGAATGAGCAGTTCTTC. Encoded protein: CASSLGIGSGTGLNEQFF.

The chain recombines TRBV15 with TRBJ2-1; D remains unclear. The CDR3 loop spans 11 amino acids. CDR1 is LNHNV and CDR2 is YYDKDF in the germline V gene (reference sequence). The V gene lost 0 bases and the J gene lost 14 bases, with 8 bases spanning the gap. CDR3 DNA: TGTGCCACCAGCAGAGATGGTATAGAGTTCTTC. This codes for CATSRDGIEFF.

CDR3 DNA: TGTGCCAGCAGCTTAGCCGCCCAGCGGGAGGCCTCCTACGAGCAGTACTTC. Translation gives CASSLAAQREASYEQYF. This chain joins TRBV7-2 and TRBJ2-7; 9 nucleotides agree with TRBD2. This CDR3 region has 17 residues. Germline V gene data show CDR1 as SGHTA and CDR2 as FQGNSA. Losses at the gene ends were 0 bases for V and 0 bases for J; bases not matched to a gene: 6.

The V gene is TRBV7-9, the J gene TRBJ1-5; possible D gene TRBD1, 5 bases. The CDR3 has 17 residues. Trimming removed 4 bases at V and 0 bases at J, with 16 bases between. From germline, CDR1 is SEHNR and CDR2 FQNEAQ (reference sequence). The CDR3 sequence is CASSSTSDSYSNQPQHF. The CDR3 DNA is TGTGCCAGCAGCTCGACCTCCGACAGCTATAGCAATCAGCCCCAGCATTTT.

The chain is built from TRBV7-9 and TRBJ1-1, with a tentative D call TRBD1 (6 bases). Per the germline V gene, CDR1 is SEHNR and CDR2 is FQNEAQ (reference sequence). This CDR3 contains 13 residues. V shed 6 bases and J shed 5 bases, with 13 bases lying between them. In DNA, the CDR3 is TGTGCCAGCAGTGTTCAGGGGATTACTGAAGCTTTCTTT. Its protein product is CASSVQGITEAFF. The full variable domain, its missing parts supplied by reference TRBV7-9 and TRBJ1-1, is DTGVSQNPRHKITKRGQNVTFRCDPISEHNRLYWYRQTLGQGPEFLTYFQNEAQLEKSRLLSDRFSAERPKGSFSTLEIQRTEQGDSAMYLCASSVQGITEAFFGQGTRLTVV.

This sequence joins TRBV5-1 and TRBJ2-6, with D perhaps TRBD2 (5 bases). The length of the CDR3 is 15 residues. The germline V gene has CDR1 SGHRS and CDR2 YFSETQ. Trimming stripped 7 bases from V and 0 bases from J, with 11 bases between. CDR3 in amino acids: CASEPGSSGANVLTF. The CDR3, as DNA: TGCGCCAGCGAGCCGGGATCCTCTGGGGCCAACGTCCTGACTTTC.

The CDR3 region has the DNA TGTGCCATCGGGAGACAGGACTACACCGGGGAGCTGTTTTTT. Its protein product is CAIGRQDYTGELFF. The chain is built from TRBV10-3 and TRBJ2-2; the D gene is possibly TRBD1 (6 bases). Trimming pared 8 bases from V and 3 bases from J, leaving 13 bases between. CDR1 and CDR2 from the germline V gene are ENHRY and SYGVKD. There are 14 residues in the CDR3.